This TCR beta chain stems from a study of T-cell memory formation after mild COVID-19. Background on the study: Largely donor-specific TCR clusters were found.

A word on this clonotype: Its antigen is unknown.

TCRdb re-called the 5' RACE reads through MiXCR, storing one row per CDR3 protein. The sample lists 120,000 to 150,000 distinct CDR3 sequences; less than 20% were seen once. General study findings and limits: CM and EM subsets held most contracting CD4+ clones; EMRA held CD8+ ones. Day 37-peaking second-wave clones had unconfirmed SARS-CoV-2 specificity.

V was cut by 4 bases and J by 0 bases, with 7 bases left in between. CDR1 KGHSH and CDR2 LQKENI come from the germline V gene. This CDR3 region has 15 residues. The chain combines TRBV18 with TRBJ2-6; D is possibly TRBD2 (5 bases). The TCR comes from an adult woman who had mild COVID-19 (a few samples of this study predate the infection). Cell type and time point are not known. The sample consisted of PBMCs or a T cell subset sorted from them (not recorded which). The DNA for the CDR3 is TGTGCCAGCTCACACGACTACTCTGGGGCCAACGTCCTGACTTTC. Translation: CASSHDYSGANVLTF.